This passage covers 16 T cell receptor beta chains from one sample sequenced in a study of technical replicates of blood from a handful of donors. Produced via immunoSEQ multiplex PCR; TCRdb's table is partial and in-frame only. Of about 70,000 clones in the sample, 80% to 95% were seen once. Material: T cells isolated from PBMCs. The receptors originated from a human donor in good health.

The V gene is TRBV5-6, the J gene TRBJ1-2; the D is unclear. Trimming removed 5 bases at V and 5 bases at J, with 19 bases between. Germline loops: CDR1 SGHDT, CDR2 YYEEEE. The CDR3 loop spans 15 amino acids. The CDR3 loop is CASRSAPSAGYGYTF. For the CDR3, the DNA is TGTGCCAGCAGGTCTGCCCCTTCGGCGGGGTATGGCTACACCTTC.

The CDR3 loop reads CASESGSDRSAFF. In nucleotides, the CDR3 is TGTGCCAGCGAGTCAGGGTCTGATCGTTCAGCTTTCTTT. The chain has TRBV4-2 and TRBJ1-1; D might be TRBD1 (5 bases). Germline CDR1 LGHNA, CDR2 YNFKEQ. The CDR3 is 13 amino acids. The ends were cut back, 8 bases at V and 10 bases at J, with 20 bases in the middle.

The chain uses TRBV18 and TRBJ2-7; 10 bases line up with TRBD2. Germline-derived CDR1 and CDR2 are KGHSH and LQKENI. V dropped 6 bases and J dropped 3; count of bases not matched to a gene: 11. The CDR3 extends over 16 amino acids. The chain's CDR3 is CASSHEGLAGDYEQYF. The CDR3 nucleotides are TGTGCCAGCTCTCACGAAGGCCTAGCGGGGGACTACGAGCAGTACTTC.

CDR3 in amino acids: CASSDNGGNTIYF. CDR3 coding DNA: TGTGCCAGCAGCGACAATGGGGGAAACACCATATATTTT. The chain uses TRBV6-1 and TRBJ1-3; no definite D call. The CDR3 consists of 13 residues. The germline V and J ends were trimmed by 6 bases and 4 bases, with 10 bases remaining between them. CDR1 and CDR2 from the germline V gene are MNHNS and SASEGT.

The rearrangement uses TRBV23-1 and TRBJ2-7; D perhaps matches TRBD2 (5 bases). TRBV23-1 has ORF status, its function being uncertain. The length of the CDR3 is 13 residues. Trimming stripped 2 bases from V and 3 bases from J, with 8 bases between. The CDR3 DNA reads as TGCGCCAGCAGTCAAAGGGAGAGCTACGAGCAGTACTTC. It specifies CASSQRESYEQYF.

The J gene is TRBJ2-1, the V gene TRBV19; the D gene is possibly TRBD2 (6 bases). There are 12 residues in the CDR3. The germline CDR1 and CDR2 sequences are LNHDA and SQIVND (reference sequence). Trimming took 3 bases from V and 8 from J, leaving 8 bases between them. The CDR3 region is CASSMGGYEQFF. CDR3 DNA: TGTGCCAGTAGTATGGGAGGTTATGAGCAGTTCTTC.

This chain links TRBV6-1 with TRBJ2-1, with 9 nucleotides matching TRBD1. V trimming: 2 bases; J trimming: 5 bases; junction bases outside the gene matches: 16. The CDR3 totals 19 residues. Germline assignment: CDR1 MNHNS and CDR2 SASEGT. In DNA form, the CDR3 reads TGTGCCAGCAGTGAATATGGGACAGGGTTGGGCTTCTTTAACAATGAGCAGTTCTTC. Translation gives CASSEYGTGLGFFNNEQFF.

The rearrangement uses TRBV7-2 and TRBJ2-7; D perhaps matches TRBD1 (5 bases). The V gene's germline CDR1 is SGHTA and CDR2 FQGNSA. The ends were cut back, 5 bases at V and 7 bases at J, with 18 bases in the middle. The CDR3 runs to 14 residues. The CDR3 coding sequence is TGTGCCAGCAGCCCCAGAGGCAGGGTTGAGGAGCAGTACTTC. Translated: CASSPRGRVEEQYF.

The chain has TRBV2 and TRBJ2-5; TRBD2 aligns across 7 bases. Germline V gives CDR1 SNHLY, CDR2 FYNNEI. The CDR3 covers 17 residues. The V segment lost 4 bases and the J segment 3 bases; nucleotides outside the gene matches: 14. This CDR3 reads CASSVDSGTGTEETQYF. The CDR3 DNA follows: TGTGCCAGCAGTGTCGACAGCGGGACGGGCACAGAAGAGACCCAGTACTTC.

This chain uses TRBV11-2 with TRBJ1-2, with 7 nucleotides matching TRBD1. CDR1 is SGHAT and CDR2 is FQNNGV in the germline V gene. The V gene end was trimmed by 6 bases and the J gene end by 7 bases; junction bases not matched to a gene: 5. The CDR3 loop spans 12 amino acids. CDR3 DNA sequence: TGTGCCAGCAGTGGGGACAGACGTGGCTACACCTTC. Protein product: CASSGDRRGYTF.

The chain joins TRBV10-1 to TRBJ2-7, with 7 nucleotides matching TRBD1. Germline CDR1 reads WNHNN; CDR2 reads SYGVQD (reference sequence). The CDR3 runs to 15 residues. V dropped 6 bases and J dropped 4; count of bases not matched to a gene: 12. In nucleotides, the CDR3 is TGCGCCAGCAGGATAAGGGACAGTCAAATATACGAGCAGTACTTC. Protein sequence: CASRIRDSQIYEQYF.

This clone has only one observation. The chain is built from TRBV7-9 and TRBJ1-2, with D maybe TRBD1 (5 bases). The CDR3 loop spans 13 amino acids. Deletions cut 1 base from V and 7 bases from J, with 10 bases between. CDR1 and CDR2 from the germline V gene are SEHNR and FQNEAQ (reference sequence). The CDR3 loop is CASSLEGELGYTF. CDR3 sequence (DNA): TGTGCCAGCAGCTTAGAAGGGGAACTTGGCTACACCTTC.

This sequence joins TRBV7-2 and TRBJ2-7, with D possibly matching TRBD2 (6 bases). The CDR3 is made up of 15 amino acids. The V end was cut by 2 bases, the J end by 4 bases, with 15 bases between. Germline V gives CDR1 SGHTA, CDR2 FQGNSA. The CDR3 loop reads CASSLSSAPLYEQYF. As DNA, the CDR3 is TGTGCCAGCAGCTTATCTAGCGCGCCTTTATACGAGCAGTACTTC.

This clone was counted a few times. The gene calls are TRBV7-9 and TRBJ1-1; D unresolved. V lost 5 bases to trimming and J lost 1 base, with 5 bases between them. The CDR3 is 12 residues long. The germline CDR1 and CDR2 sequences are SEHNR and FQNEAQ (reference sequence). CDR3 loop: CASSRGNTEAFF. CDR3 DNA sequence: TGTGCCAGCAGCCGCGGGAACACTGAAGCTTTCTTT.

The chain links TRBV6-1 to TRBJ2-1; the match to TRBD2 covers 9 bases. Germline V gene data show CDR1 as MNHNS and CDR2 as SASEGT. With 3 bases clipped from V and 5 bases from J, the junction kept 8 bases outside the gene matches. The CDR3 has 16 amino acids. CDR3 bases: TGTGCCAGCAGTGACGATAGCGGGAGAATCAACAATGAGCAGTTCTTC. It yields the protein CASSDDSGRINNEQFF.

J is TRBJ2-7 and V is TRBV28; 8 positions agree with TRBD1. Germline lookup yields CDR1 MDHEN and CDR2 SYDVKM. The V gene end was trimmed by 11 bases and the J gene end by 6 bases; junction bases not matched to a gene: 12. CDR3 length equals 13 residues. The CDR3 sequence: CAGTRGQGGEQYF. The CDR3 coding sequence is TGTGCCGGGACCAGAGGACAGGGAGGCGAGCAGTACTTC.